This TCR beta chain was identified during a study of beta chain features in type 1 diabetes. Study-wide results and caveats: Type 1 diabetes patients had fewer VDJ junction insertions and more deletions.

All of the isolated RNA was reverse transcribed, so expressed TCRB transcripts were sequenced. Generated by immunoSEQ multiplex PCR, the TCRdb table keeps only in-frame clones and is missing some. The sample lists about 930,000 clones; 15% to 20% were seen once. Every single donor gave one heparinised blood draw, and these averaged around 120 mL. Researchers reported sorting CD4+ naive, central memory, regulatory and stem cell-like memory cells via CD45RO/CCR7/CD25/CD127/CD95/CD27. This clone has a handful of counts. Its antigen is currently unknown. The specimen sequenced was naive CD4+ T cells from blood. The TCR sequence derives from a woman between 18 and 29 years old in good health.

The CDR3 bases are TGTGCCAGCAGTGGTGGGCAGGCCGCATTCTACGAGCAGTACTTC. It encodes CASSGGQAAFYEQYF. The V gene is TRBV2, the J gene TRBJ2-7; D unresolved. Germline values: CDR1 SNHLY, CDR2 FYNNEI. V shed 4 bases and J shed 3 bases, with 16 bases lying between them. The CDR3 covers 15 residues.